The 14 T cell receptor beta chains given below trace back to one sample, sequenced in a study of T-cell reconstitution after alpha-beta-depleted transplantation in children. Unique molecular identifiers were used to barcode this TCRbeta library. TCRdb re-called the PCR reads through MiXCR, storing one row per CDR3 protein. The data contain hundreds of thousands of distinct CDR3 sequences, 16% of them singletons. The starting material was PBMCs, mostly from graft donor cells, obtained 360 days after TCRalphabeta/CD19-depleted stem cell transplant. The receptors derive from a male patient under 18 who had a stem cell transplant for acute lymphoblastic leukemia, so the T cells may come from the graft donor.

This clonotype has just a few counts. The rearrangement links TRBV4-2 to TRBJ2-3, with 12 bases matching TRBD2. The germline CDR1 and CDR2 sequences are LGHNA and YNFKEQ. CDR3 length: 20 amino acids. V lost 4 bases, J lost 2 bases, and 16 bases stayed unmatched. The DNA for the CDR3 is TGTGCCAGCAGCCCCCTAAGCGGGCTAGCGGGAGGGCTTCTCACAGATACGCAGTATTTT. Translation: CASSPLSGLAGGLLTDTQYF.

In this sample, this clonotype turned up a few times. V is TRBV20-1 and J is TRBJ2-7; unclear D gene. This CDR3 comprises 12 residues. Germline lookup yields CDR1 DFQATT and CDR2 SNEGSKA (reference sequence). Trimming took 5 bases from V and 7 from J, leaving 15 bases between them. CDR3 in amino acids: CSAVDRGAEQYF. CDR3 DNA: TGCAGTGCTGTCGACCGAGGAGCGGAGCAGTACTTC.

There are a few counts of this clonotype. The chain has TRBV5-1 and TRBJ2-1, with 9 bases fitting TRBD2. After removal of 4 bases from V and 2 bases from J, the junction contained 10 bases not matched to a gene. This CDR3 contains 17 residues. CDR1 is SGHRS and CDR2 is YFSETQ in the germline V gene. The CDR3 nucleotides are TGCGCCAGCAGCGTTAATCCAGCGGGAGGCACCTACAATGAGCAGTTCTTC. It encodes CASSVNPAGGTYNEQFF.

The genes are TRBV29-1 and TRBJ2-5, with 12 bases fitting TRBD1. V lost 7 bases, J lost 4 bases, and 10 bases stayed unmatched. Per germline, CDR1 SQVTM and CDR2 ANQGSEA. The CDR3 sequence is 15 residues long. CDR3 nucleotides: TGCAGCGCCGAACCGGGACAGGGGGCGTCAGAGACCCAGTACTTC. Its protein product is CSAEPGQGASETQYF.

Ten or more counts support this clonotype. The chain uses TRBV12-3 or TRBV12-4 and TRBJ1-1; 9 bases fit TRBD1. Unmatched junction bases numbered 4, after V lost 6 bases and J lost 5 bases. This CDR3 has 13 amino acids. CDR3 sequence reads: CASRDRGATEAFF. For the CDR3, the DNA is TGTGCCAGCAGAGACAGGGGGGCGACTGAAGCTTTCTTT.

This clonotype has a count of ten or more. The chain joins TRBV9 to TRBJ1-1; D not certain. Between the trimmed V and J ends, which lost 1 base and 0 bases, there was a span of 16 bases. The CDR3 is 17 amino acids. Germline CDR1 reads SGDLS; CDR2 reads YYNGEE. The CDR3 region is CASSVPPVGGLNTEAFF. CDR3 nucleotides: TGTGCCAGCAGCGTACCTCCCGTAGGAGGGTTGAACACTGAAGCTTTCTTT.

This clonotype has at least ten counts. The chain is built from TRBV28 and TRBJ2-6, with D possibly TRBD1 on 6 matching bases. Germline V lookup: CDR1 MDHEN, CDR2 SYDVKM. Trimming removed 5 bases from V and 4 bases from J, with 12 bases in between. CDR3 length equals 15 residues. CDR3 sequence (DNA): TGTGCCAGCAGTCGGACAGACGCAGGGGCCAACGTCCTGACTTTC. This gives the protein CASSRTDAGANVLTF.

The rearrangement joins TRBV7-2 to TRBJ1-4; D ambiguous. V was pared by 5 bases and J by 1 base, with 11 bases between. Germline loops: CDR1 SGHTA, CDR2 FQGNSA. The CDR3 has 15 residues. This chain's CDR3 is CASSEPTGTNEKLFF. CDR3 nucleotides: TGTGCCAGCAGCGAACCGACGGGAACTAATGAAAAACTGTTTTTT.

Only a few counts were recorded for this clonotype. V usage is TRBV12-3 or TRBV12-4 and J usage is TRBJ2-2, with D unclear. The germline V and J ends were trimmed by 1 base and 8 bases, with 8 bases remaining between them. The CDR3 consists of 13 residues. The chain's CDR3 is CASSLGLWGELFF. The CDR3 region has the DNA TGTGCCAGCAGTTTAGGACTCTGGGGGGAGCTGTTTTTT.

The chain uses TRBV18 and TRBJ2-3, with D possibly being TRBD1 (6 bases). V lost 2 bases to trimming and J lost 2 bases, with 14 bases between them. CDR1 is KGHSH, CDR2 LQKENI, per germline. This CDR3 is built from 16 residues. The CDR3 DNA follows: TGTGCCAGCTCACCAGTAATAGACAGGAACACAGATACGCAGTATTTT. Translating gives CASSPVIDRNTDTQYF. Variable domain in full (rest from reference TRBV18 and TRBJ2-3): NAGVMQNPRHLVRRRGQEARLRCSPMKGHSHVYWYRQLPEEGLKFMVYLQKENIIDESGMPKERFSAEFPKEGPSILRIQQVVRGDSAAYFCASSPVIDRNTDTQYFGPGTRLTVL.

V usage is TRBV6-5 and J usage is TRBJ2-1, with D perhaps assigned TRBD1 or TRBD2 (6 bases each). The CDR3 is 16 amino acids. Germline CDR1 is MNHEY and CDR2 is SVGAGI. V lost 4 bases and J 8 bases, leaving 21 bases between the germline ends. The CDR3 nucleotides are TGTGCCAGCAGTTCCGGGCCTCTAGCAAGGGGGGATGAGCAGTTCTTC. The encoded protein is CASSSGPLARGDEQFF.

The chain is built from TRBV5-4 and TRBJ1-4; D unresolved. The CDR3 contains 15 residues. Trimming took off 4 bases at V and 2 bases at J, with 12 bases between the two ends. CDR1 is SGHNT and CDR2 is YYREEE in the germline V gene (reference sequence). The CDR3 DNA is TGTGCCAGCAGCCTTGGACCGGGCACTAATGAAAAACTGTTTTTT. As protein: CASSLGPGTNEKLFF.

This clonotype was observed a handful of times. The V call is TRBV13, the J call TRBJ2-2, with 9 nucleotides matching TRBD1. Trimming took 6 bases from V and 6 from J; bases not matched to a gene: 8. Looked up from germline, CDR1 is PRHDT and CDR2 is FYEKMQ (reference sequence). There are 15 residues in the CDR3. The CDR3, as DNA: TGTGCCAGCAGGTTACGTCGACAGGGGGCCGGGGAGCTGTTTTTT. The encoded protein is CASRLRRQGAGELFF.

This clonotype has just a few counts. The V gene is TRBV5-1, the J gene TRBJ2-7, with D maybe TRBD1 (6 bases). This CDR3 has 18 residues. Germline CDR1 and CDR2: SGHRS and YFSETQ. Trimming removed 1 base from V and 2 bases from J, with 22 bases in between. The CDR3 protein is CASSLSLNGTTGPYEQYF. CDR3 sequence (DNA): TGCGCCAGCAGCTTGAGCTTGAACGGGACAACGGGGCCCTACGAGCAGTACTTC.